The 17 T cell receptor beta chains below all came from one sample that was sequenced in a study of T-cell memory formation after mild COVID-19. TCRdb independently ran MiXCR on the 5' RACE reads; one entry per CDR3 protein. The sample holds 200,000 to 250,000 distinct CDR3 sequences, roughly a tenth seen once. Sequencing was done on a sample of PBMCs or a T cell subset sorted from them (not recorded which). Receptors originate from a young man who had mild COVID-19 (a few samples of this study predate the infection). Cell type and time point are not known.

Only a few counts were recorded for this clonotype. The CDR3 reads CASKSGGSSYEQYF. CDR3 DNA: TGTGCCAGCAAAAGCGGGGGTAGCTCCTACGAGCAGTACTTC. This sequence joins TRBV12-3 or TRBV12-4 and TRBJ2-7; 8 bases are a match to TRBD2. The junction had 5 bases not matched to a gene; V was cut back by 7 bases and J by 0 bases. The CDR3 sequence is 14 residues long.

This chain joins TRBV14 and TRBJ1-2, with D tentatively TRBD1 (5 bases). Germline assignment: CDR1 SGHDN and CDR2 FVKESK. Trimming removed 2 bases at V and 0 bases at J, with 19 bases between. The CDR3 runs 18 residues. The CDR3 loop reads CASSQRHLGAESNYGYTF. The CDR3 bases are TGTGCCAGCAGCCAAAGGCATCTTGGGGCCGAATCTAACTATGGCTACACCTTC.

This clonotype has a handful of counts. The rearrangement links TRBV10-3 to TRBJ2-3; no firm D call. The CDR3 has 13 amino acids. Germline V gene data show CDR1 as ENHRY and CDR2 as SYGVKD. Trimming took 3 bases from V and 3 from J, leaving 7 bases between them. The CDR3 DNA follows: TGTGCCATCAGTGACGTACGTACAGATACGCAGTATTTT. This encodes CAISDVRTDTQYF.

Worth noting for this clonotype: Possible read error: a much larger clone is one base away. The chain couples TRBV20-1 to TRBJ2-5; D unresolved. Trimming took 1 base from V and 5 from J, leaving 5 bases between them. CDR1 is DFQATT, CDR2 SNEGSKA, per germline (reference sequence). The CDR3 length is 11 residues. This chain's CDR3 is CSARVGETQYF. The CDR3 region has the DNA TGCAGTGCTAGAGTGGGGGAGACCCAGTACTTC.

A few counts support this clonotype. The V call is TRBV7-9, the J call TRBJ1-2; no reliable D call. Per the germline V gene, CDR1 is SEHNR and CDR2 is FQNEAQ (reference sequence). The CDR3 consists of 12 residues. The germline V and J ends were trimmed by 1 base and 8 bases, with 8 bases remaining between them. In nucleotides, the CDR3 is TGTGCCAGCAGCTTAGAGCTTCGGGGCTACACCTTC. This translates into CASSLELRGYTF. The full variable domain, its missing parts supplied by reference TRBV7-9 and TRBJ1-2, is DTGVSQNPRHKITKRGQNVTFRCDPISEHNRLYWYRQTLGQGPEFLTYFQNEAQLEKSRLLSDRFSAERPKGSFSTLEIQRTEQGDSAMYLCASSLELRGYTFGSGTRLTVV.

The chain is built from TRBV2 and TRBJ2-3, with D perhaps TRBD2 (5 bases). The germline gives CDR1 SNHLY, CDR2 FYNNEI. V was trimmed by 2 bases and J by 8 bases, leaving 17 bases between them. This CDR3 region has 15 residues. For the CDR3, the DNA is TGTGCCAGCAGTGAAAGGTCTCTAGCAAGCAGTACGCAGTATTTT. This sequence encodes CASSERSLASSTQYF.

The V gene is TRBV9, the J gene TRBJ2-5, with 7 positions matching TRBD1. Unmatched junction bases numbered 9, after V lost 3 bases and J lost 4 bases. Germline loops: CDR1 SGDLS, CDR2 YYNGEE. The CDR3 has 15 residues. CDR3 DNA: TGTGCCAGCAGCGGAGGGACAGCCGTGGGAGAGACCCAGTACTTC. It yields the protein CASSGGTAVGETQYF.

The V gene is TRBV6-4, the J gene TRBJ2-3; D perhaps matches TRBD2 (6 bases). The CDR3 has 14 residues. Germline CDR1 is MRHNA and CDR2 is SNTAGT. V lost 5 bases and J lost 2, with 11 bases in between. The CDR3 protein is CASSLAYYTDTQYF. CDR3 coding DNA: TGTGCCAGCAGTCTAGCGTACTACACAGATACGCAGTATTTT.

This chain links TRBV7-9 with TRBJ2-5; 10 bases are a match to TRBD1. Germline V gene lookup returns CDR1 SEHNR and CDR2 FQNEAQ (reference sequence). CDR3 length: 16 amino acids. V shed 5 bases and J 2 bases; nucleotides not matched to a gene: 8. The CDR3 bases are TGTGCCAGCAGCCTCGGGGACAGGGGACGACAAGAGACCCAGTACTTC. Its protein is CASSLGDRGRQETQYF.

This clonotype was seen a handful of times. The chain links TRBV7-9 to TRBJ2-1; 14 bases match TRBD2. V shed 5 bases, J shed 7 bases, and the junction held 7 bases outside the gene matches. In germline, CDR1 is SEHNR, CDR2 FQNEAQ (reference sequence). The CDR3 is 16 residues long. The chain's CDR3 is CASSTRTSGGTNEQFF. CDR3 nucleotide sequence: TGTGCCAGCAGCACCCGGACTAGCGGGGGGACTAATGAGCAGTTCTTC.

The CDR3: CASSIVGGRLFNEQFF. CDR3 sequence (DNA): TGTGCCAGTAGTATAGTCGGGGGGCGCTTATTTAATGAGCAGTTCTTC. The chain carries TRBV19 and TRBJ2-1; D is perhaps TRBD2 (7 bases). Germline loops: CDR1 LNHDA, CDR2 SQIVND (reference sequence). V lost 1 base to trimming and J lost 7 bases, with 17 bases between them. This CDR3 contains 16 residues.

This clonotype was counted at least ten times. The rearrangement joins TRBV7-2 to TRBJ2-5, with D unclear. The V and J ends lost 7 bases and 5 bases respectively, with 11 bases between them. The CDR3 has 12 residues. The germline V gene encodes CDR1 SGHTA and CDR2 FQGNSA. The CDR3 bases are TGTGCCAGCACCCTCGGACGCGAGACCCAGTACTTC. It yields the protein CASTLGRETQYF.

This clonotype occurred a few times. This chain joins TRBV7-6 and TRBJ2-2; D perhaps matches TRBD2 (5 bases). Germline values: CDR1 SGHVS, CDR2 FNYEAQ. The CDR3 is 15 amino acids. V lost 0 bases and J 3 bases, leaving 8 bases between the germline ends. CDR3 bases: TGTGCCAGCAGCTTAGCCGGCGGGTACACCGGGGAGCTGTTTTTT. Its protein product is CASSLAGGYTGELFF. The full variable domain, rest sourced from reference TRBV7-6 and TRBJ2-2, is GAGVSQSPRYKVTKRGQDVALRCDPISGHVSLYWYRQALGQGPEFLTYFNYEAQQDKSGLPNDRFSAERPEGSISTLTIQRTEQRDSAMYRCASSLAGGYTGELFFGEGSRLTVL.

A few counts support this clonotype. The rearrangement links TRBV28 to TRBJ1-1; TRBD1 might be the D (5 bases). The CDR3 sequence is 16 residues long. The germline V gene has CDR1 MDHEN and CDR2 SYDVKM. The V gene lost 0 bases and the J gene lost 1 base, with 12 bases spanning the gap. CDR3 bases: TGTGCCAGCAGTTTATGGGGCAGGAGGGGGAACACTGAAGCTTTCTTT. Protein: CASSLWGRRGNTEAFF.

By sample share, this clonotype is medium-sized. V gene TRBV3-1 combines with J gene TRBJ2-3; no clear D. The CDR3 has 13 amino acids. CDR1 is LGHDT, CDR2 YNNKEL, per germline (reference sequence). V shed 1 base and J shed 6 bases, with 8 bases lying between them. CDR3 in DNA: TGTGCCAGCAGCCAAGGGTTGGCTGATACGCAGTATTTT. Protein sequence: CASSQGLADTQYF.

The J gene is TRBJ1-4, the V gene TRBV6-2 or TRBV6-3; D perhaps matches TRBD1 (6 bases). The CDR3 has 19 residues. Trimming pared 8 bases from V and 0 bases from J, leaving 25 bases between. Germline values: CDR1 MNHEY, CDR2 SVGEGT. In DNA form, the CDR3 reads TGTGCCAGCCGTCGGGACACAGGGAACCTGGGGGCAACTAATGAAAAACTGTTTTTT. Protein product: CASRRDTGNLGATNEKLFF.

This clonotype was counted ten times or more. V is TRBV7-3 and J is TRBJ2-1; 8 bases fit TRBD2. The CDR3 covers 15 residues. Germline assignment: CDR1 SGHTA and CDR2 FQGTGA. The V segment lost 5 bases and the J segment 0 bases; nucleotides outside the gene matches: 3. This chain's CDR3 is CASSRGGSSYNEQFF. For the CDR3, the DNA is TGTGCCAGCAGCCGGGGGGGAAGCTCCTACAATGAGCAGTTCTTC.